The sample holds many counts of the clone carrying this T cell receptor (beta chain). Time point defined: newly diagnosed GD, antithyroid drugs for less than 3 months. Extracted RNA from PBMCs served as the source of the TCR library. The data were taken from a study of regulatory T cells in long-lasting Graves disease. Study details: Graves' patients, newly diagnosed, had taken antithyroid drugs under 3 months.

The CDR3 covers 17 residues. V gave up 0 bases and J gave up 3 bases; unmatched junction bases: 4. Per germline, CDR1 SNHLY and CDR2 FYNNEI. Building the TCR beta libraries relied on iRepertoire HTBI primers, and CDR3 regions underwent Arm-PCR. MiXCR, applied by TCRdb to the multiplex PCR reads, yields one record per CDR3 protein. The table lists fewer than 500,000 distinct CDR3 sequences, roughly 16% of them singletons, with 9.5% to 15% in the top ten. The sample was also reused in another study, on T cells in Graves' hyperthyroidism and ophthalmopathy. From that paper: The HTBI set primed first-round TCR CDR3 RT-PCR. Most clonotypes expanded in thyroid above 0.001 were likewise present in blood. Ophthalmopathy could be told apart from stable hyperthyroidism with a 13 V-J model.

The chain carries TRBV2 and TRBJ2-5; 13 nucleotides align to TRBD2. This sample comprised peripheral blood mononuclear cells (PBMCs), obtained at new diagnosis, from a patient treated with antithyroid drugs. This TCR derives from a man aged 35 to 55 with Graves disease. CDR3 loop: CASSEASGLAGEETQYF. The DNA for the CDR3 is TGTGCCAGCAGTGAAGCTTCAGGACTAGCGGGAGAAGAGACCCAGTACTTC.